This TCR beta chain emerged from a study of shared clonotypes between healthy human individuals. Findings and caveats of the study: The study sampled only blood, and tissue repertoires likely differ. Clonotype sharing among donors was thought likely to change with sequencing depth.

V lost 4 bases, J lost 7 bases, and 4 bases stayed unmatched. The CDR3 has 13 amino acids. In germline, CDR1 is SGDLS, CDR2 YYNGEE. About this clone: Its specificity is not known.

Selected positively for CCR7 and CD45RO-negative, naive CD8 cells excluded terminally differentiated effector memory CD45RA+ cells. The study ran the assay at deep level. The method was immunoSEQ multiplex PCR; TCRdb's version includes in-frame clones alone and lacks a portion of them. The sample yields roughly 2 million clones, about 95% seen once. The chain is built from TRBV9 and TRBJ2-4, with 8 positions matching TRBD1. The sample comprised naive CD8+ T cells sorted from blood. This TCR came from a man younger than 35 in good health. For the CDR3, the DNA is TGTGCCAGCAGCACCGGGGACAGGAACATTCAGTACTTC. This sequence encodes CASSTGDRNIQYF. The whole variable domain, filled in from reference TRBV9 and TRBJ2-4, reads DSGVTQTPKHLITATGQRVTLRCSPRSGDLSVYWYQQSLDQGLQFLIQYYNGEERAKGNILERFSAQQFPDLHSELNLSSLELGDSALYFCASSTGDRNIQYFGAGTRLSVL.